The sequence of this T cell receptor beta chain was determined in a study of blood T cell repertoires in COVID-19. Data came from immunoSEQ multiplex PCR; TCRdb stores just in-frame clones and leaves some out. The table lists about 250,000 clones, roughly four fifths of them singletons. In Cohort 3, a recovered donor had either two negative PCRs, clearance, or symptom resolution. This CDR3 has 16 residues. Trimming left V 2 bases short and J 1 base short, with 14 bases between. Germline lookup yields CDR1 MDHEN and CDR2 SYDVKM. The chain joins TRBV28 to TRBJ2-5; the D gene is possibly TRBD2 (5 bases). This sequence originates from a man over 45 who had recovered from COVID-19. Sequences were obtained from PBMCs or T cells enriched from blood (not recorded which). The CDR3 coding sequence is TGTGCCAGCAGTTTAGGAGGAGTTGGGGTCCAAGAGACCCAGTACTTC. Residues: CASSLGGVGVQETQYF.